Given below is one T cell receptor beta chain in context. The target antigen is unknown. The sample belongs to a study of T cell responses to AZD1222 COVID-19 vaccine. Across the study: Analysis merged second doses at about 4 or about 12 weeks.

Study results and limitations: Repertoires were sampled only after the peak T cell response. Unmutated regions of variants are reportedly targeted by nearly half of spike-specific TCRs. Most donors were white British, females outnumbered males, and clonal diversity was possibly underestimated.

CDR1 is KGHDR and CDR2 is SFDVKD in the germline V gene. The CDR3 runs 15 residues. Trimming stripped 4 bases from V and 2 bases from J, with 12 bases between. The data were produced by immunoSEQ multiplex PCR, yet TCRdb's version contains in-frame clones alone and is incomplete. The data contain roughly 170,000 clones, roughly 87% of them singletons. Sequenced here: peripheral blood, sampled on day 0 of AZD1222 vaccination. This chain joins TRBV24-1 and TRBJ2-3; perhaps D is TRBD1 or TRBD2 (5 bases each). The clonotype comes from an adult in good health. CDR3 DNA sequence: TGTGCCACCAGTGAGGCAACCGGGGCCACAGATACGCAGTATTTT. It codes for CATSEATGATDTQYF.